This TCR beta chain stems from a study of blood T cell repertoires in COVID-19. Resolution of symptoms, clearance, or two negative PCRs was present in recovered Cohort 3 donors. Unmatched junction bases numbered 13, after V lost 4 bases and J lost 8 bases. Germline V gene sequence: CDR1 MNHEY, CDR2 SMNVEV (reference sequence). This CDR3 is 15 amino acids long. Profiling relied on immunoSEQ multiplex PCR, and the TCRdb table lists in-frame clones only, not all of them. The data show fewer than 450,000 clones, roughly 91% seen once. This chain connects TRBV27 to TRBJ1-2; 7 bases agree with TRBD1. This clonotype originated in a woman between 18 and 29 years old who had recovered from COVID-19. Sequencing was done on a sample of PBMCs or T cells enriched from blood (not recorded which). DNA for the CDR3: TGTGCCAGCAGTTCTTTCTCAGCAGGGGGTCGGGGCTACACCTTC. Amino acids: CASSSFSAGGRGYTF.